This T cell receptor (beta chain) comes out of a study of radiotherapy plus CTLA-4 blockade in lung cancer. The wider study: There were objective responses in roughly a sixth of patients, and around 30% had disease control.

The CDR3 spans 13 residues. The germline V gene has CDR1 SGHVS and CDR2 FQNEAQ. V gave up 0 bases and J gave up 5 bases, with 7 bases separating them. Clones were sequenced by immunoSEQ multiplex PCR, and TCRdb holds only the in-frame ones, with some missing. This table holds about 84,000 clones, about three quarters found once. With respect to this clone: Its antigen is unidentified.

Broader study findings: Per reports, early blood T cell clone dynamics, plus interferon-beta, forecast response most strongly. An expansion of tumor-derived TCR clones occurred in blood after radiotherapy plus ipilimumab.

Focal radiation with ipilimumab CTLA-4 blockade was given to patients with chemo-refractory metastatic non-small-cell lung cancer. This rearrangement joins TRBV7-8 to TRBJ1-1; no firm D call. The TCR comes from a human donor with non-small cell lung cancer that progressed on radiotherapy plus ipilimumab. The specimen was peripheral blood, collected from a patient treated with radiotherapy plus ipilimumab. Here the CDR3 reads CASSLASRTEAFF. The CDR3 DNA reads TGTGCCAGCAGCTTAGCGTCGCGGACTGAAGCTTTCTTT.